This is a list of T cell receptor beta chains from one sample in a study of blood T cell repertoires in COVID-19. TCRdb's copy holds only in-frame clones and misses some; the assay was immunoSEQ multiplex PCR. The table records some 20,000 clones, about nine tenths of them present only once. Material: peripheral blood. These TCRs come from a human donor with active COVID-19. The donor label of this sample is uncertain. The CDR3 runs from the conserved cysteine through the conserved F or W. The order of the fields is clone size, V gene, D gene, J gene, CDR3 DNA, CDR3 protein. The D gene is left open where the match is weak. Not all rows give a size; the values are once, few, many and, for expanded clones, a class.

.	TRBV20-1	TRBD2	TRBJ2-1	TGCAGTGCTAGTCTAGCGGGGTACAATGAGCAGTTCTTC	CSASLAGYNEQFF
.	TRBV19	.	TRBJ1-4	TGTGCCAGTAGTAGAGTAAGCGGAACCCTTAATGAAAAACTGTTTTTT	CASSRVSGTLNEKLFF
few	TRBV10-3	.	TRBJ1-2	TGTGCCATCAGTGAACAGGGCAGCTATGGCTACACCTTC	CAISEQGSYGYTF
.	TRBV18	TRBD1	TRBJ2-5	TGTGCCAGCTCACCATCAGGGGGCGAGACCCAGTACTTC	CASSPSGGETQYF
.	TRBV5-1	.	TRBJ2-7	TGCGCCAGCAGCTTGGGGTTCCCCCGGGACTCCCGAGGTGGAGAGCAGTACTTC	CASSLGFPRDSRGGEQYF
.	TRBV7-9	TRBD1	TRBJ2-7	TGTGCCAGCAGCTACCTTGGGACAGGGGTCTACTCCTACGAGCAGTACTTC	CASSYLGTGVYSYEQYF
.	TRBV10-3	.	TRBJ2-7	TGTGCCATCAGCACACAAACCGGGACAACGAACGAGCAGTACTTC	CAISTQTGTTNEQYF
.	TRBV5-1	.	TRBJ1-3	TGCGCCAGCAGCTACGGGGGACTCTCTGGAAACACCATATATTTT	CASSYGGLSGNTIYF
.	TRBV7-2	.	TRBJ1-5	TGTGCCAGCAGCCCCCAGGGTAATCAGCCCCAGCATTTT	CASSPQGNQPQHF
.	TRBV6-2/TRBV6-3	TRBD1	TRBJ1-2	TGTGCCAGCAGTTACGCCGGGACAGGGGGCCGTTACACCTTC	CASSYAGTGGRYTF
once	TRBV7-8	.	TRBJ1-2	TGTGCCAGCAGTTCGTATGACAGAAGCTATGGCTACACCTTC	CASSSYDRSYGYTF
.	TRBV3-1/TRBV3-2	TRBD1	TRBJ2-5	TGTGCCAGCAGCCTGGGGGCCGGGACAGGGGTCGGAGAGACCCAGTACTTC	CASSLGAGTGVGETQYF
.	TRBV7-2	.	TRBJ2-2	TGTGCCAGCAGCTGGGTAGCTGGCACCGGGGAGCTGTTTTTT	CASSWVAGTGELFF
.	TRBV29-1	TRBD1	TRBJ1-2	TGCAGCGTTCCCGCAGGGGGCAGCGATACTGGCTACACCTTC	CSVPAGGSDTGYTF
.	TRBV6-4	TRBD2	TRBJ2-1	TGTGCCAGCAGTGAGTGGGGGGGGATTTTAGTGGATGAGCAGTTCTTC	CASSEWGGILVDEQFF
.	TRBV5-1	TRBD1	TRBJ1-2	TGCGCCAGCAGCGACAGGGTAGATAGAGATGGCTACACCTTC	CASSDRVDRDGYTF
.	TRBV2	TRBD2	TRBJ2-1	TGTGCCAGCAGTGAAGGACTAGCGGGGAGGAATGAGCAGTTCTTC	CASSEGLAGRNEQFF